This T cell receptor beta chain was profiled in a study of blood T cell repertoires in COVID-19. TCRdb keeps only in-frame clones here, not all; method: immunoSEQ multiplex PCR. The table lists roughly 230,000 clones, over 80% of them singletons. This clone was detected a few times. The CDR3 covers 13 residues. Germline-derived CDR1 and CDR2 are MNHEY and SVGAGI. The V end lost 0 bases, the J end lost 6 bases, and 9 bases lay between the germline ends. This clonotype originated in a woman aged 55-70 years with active or convalescent COVID-19. Material for sequencing was peripheral blood. V and J are TRBV6-5 and TRBJ2-7; TRBD1 is a possible D gene (6 bases). The CDR3 protein is CASSYSWGREQYF. The CDR3, as DNA: TGTGCCAGCAGTTACTCGTGGGGGCGCGAGCAGTACTTC.